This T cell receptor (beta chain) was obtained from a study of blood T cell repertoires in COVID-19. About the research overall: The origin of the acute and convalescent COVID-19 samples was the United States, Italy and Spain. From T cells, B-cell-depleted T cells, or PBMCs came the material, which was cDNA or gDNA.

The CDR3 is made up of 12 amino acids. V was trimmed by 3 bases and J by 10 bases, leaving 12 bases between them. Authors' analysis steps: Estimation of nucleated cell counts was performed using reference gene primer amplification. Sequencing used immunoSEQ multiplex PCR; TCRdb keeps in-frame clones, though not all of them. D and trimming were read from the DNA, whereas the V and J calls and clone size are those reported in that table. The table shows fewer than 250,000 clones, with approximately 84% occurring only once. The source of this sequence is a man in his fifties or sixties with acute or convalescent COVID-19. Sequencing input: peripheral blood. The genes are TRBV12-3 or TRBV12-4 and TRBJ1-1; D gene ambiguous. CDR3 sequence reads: CASSFRRVGAFF. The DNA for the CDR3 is TGTGCCAGCAGTTTTCGGAGGGTGGGAGCTTTCTTT.